These T cell receptor beta chains were read from a single sample in a study of blood T cell repertoires in COVID-19. TCRdb's copy holds only in-frame clones and misses some; the assay was immunoSEQ multiplex PCR. The table lists 100,000 to 150,000 clones, 70% to 85% of them singletons. The source material was peripheral blood. Receptor source: a man in his forties or fifties with acute or convalescent COVID-19. Both conserved end residues are part of each CDR3. D genes are given only for firm matches. Only part of the rows carry a size: once, few, many, or a class if the clone is expanded.

d_call: NA
j_call: TRBJ2-3
v_call: TRBV6-2/TRBV6-3
clone_size: NA
cdr3_aa: CASSYRSTPTDTQYF
cdr3_nt: TGTGCCAGCAGTTACAGATCCACACCCACAGATACGCAGTATTTT

d_call: NA
j_call: TRBJ2-2
v_call: TRBV12-1
clone_size: few
cdr3_aa: CASSRTRNTGELFF
cdr3_nt: TGTGCCAGCAGCCGAACTAGGAACACCGGGGAGCTGTTTTTT

d_call: NA
j_call: TRBJ2-1
v_call: TRBV6-2/TRBV6-3
clone_size: once
cdr3_aa: CASSAGTPSLNEQFF
cdr3_nt: TGTGCCAGCAGCGCGGGGACTCCCTCCCTTAATGAGCAGTTCTTC

d_call: NA
j_call: TRBJ1-5
v_call: TRBV16
clone_size: NA
cdr3_aa: CASNQQGASNQPQHF
cdr3_nt: TGTGCCAGCAACCAACAAGGGGCGAGCAATCAGCCCCAGCATTTT

d_call: TRBD1
j_call: TRBJ1-3
v_call: TRBV11-2
clone_size: NA
cdr3_aa: CASRTGTGSSGNTIYF
cdr3_nt: TGTGCCAGCAGGACCGGGACAGGGTCATCTGGAAACACCATATATTTT

d_call: NA
j_call: TRBJ2-1
v_call: TRBV27
clone_size: NA
cdr3_aa: CASWSGLSPQFF
cdr3_nt: TGTGCCAGCTGGTCAGGGCTGAGCCCGCAGTTCTTC

d_call: NA
j_call: TRBJ2-7
v_call: TRBV19
clone_size: NA
cdr3_aa: CASLLISGIWPYEQYF
cdr3_nt: TGTGCCAGCCTACTTATCTCCGGGATATGGCCCTACGAGCAGTACTTC

d_call: NA
j_call: TRBJ2-5
v_call: TRBV5-1
clone_size: NA
cdr3_aa: CASSLVPNKETQYF
cdr3_nt: TGCGCCAGCAGCTTGGTGCCCAACAAAGAGACCCAGTACTTC

d_call: NA
j_call: TRBJ1-6
v_call: TRBV19
clone_size: NA
cdr3_aa: CASSRNGQVNSPLHF
cdr3_nt: TGTGCCAGTAGTAGAAACGGACAAGTTAATTCACCCCTCCACTTT

d_call: TRBD2
j_call: TRBJ2-5
v_call: TRBV7-6
clone_size: NA
cdr3_aa: CASSLENGGGETQYF
cdr3_nt: TGTGCCAGCAGCTTAGAAAACGGCGGGGGAGAGACCCAGTACTTC

d_call: TRBD1
j_call: TRBJ2-2
v_call: TRBV6-5
clone_size: NA
cdr3_aa: CASSYPGTGGSGELFF
cdr3_nt: TGTGCCAGCAGTTACCCCGGGACAGGAGGTTCCGGGGAGCTGTTTTTT

d_call: TRBD1
j_call: TRBJ2-7
v_call: TRBV5-1
clone_size: NA
cdr3_aa: CASSLLGGWYEQYF
cdr3_nt: TGCGCCAGCAGCTTGCTAGGGGGCTGGTACGAGCAGTACTTC

d_call: NA
j_call: TRBJ2-3
v_call: TRBV5-1
clone_size: NA
cdr3_aa: CASSSRQTDTQYF
cdr3_nt: TGCGCCAGCAGCTCGAGACAAACAGATACGCAGTATTTT

d_call: NA
j_call: TRBJ2-4
v_call: TRBV6-5
clone_size: NA
cdr3_aa: CATREPGAKNIQYF
cdr3_nt: TGTGCCACCAGAGAGCCGGGAGCCAAAAACATTCAGTACTTC

d_call: NA
j_call: TRBJ1-1
v_call: TRBV14
clone_size: few
cdr3_aa: CASSLQRDTEAFF
cdr3_nt: TGTGCCAGCAGCCTACAGAGGGACACTGAAGCTTTCTTT

d_call: NA
j_call: TRBJ1-2
v_call: TRBV5-1
clone_size: NA
cdr3_aa: CASSPGQGLHGYTF
cdr3_nt: TGCGCCAGCAGCCCGGGTCAGGGGTTGCATGGCTACACCTTC

d_call: NA
j_call: TRBJ1-4
v_call: TRBV19
clone_size: NA
cdr3_aa: CASSSLGEDDEKLFF
cdr3_nt: TGTGCCAGTAGTAGCCTTGGGGAGGATGATGAAAAACTGTTTTTT

d_call: TRBD1
j_call: TRBJ1-2
v_call: TRBV14
clone_size: NA
cdr3_aa: CASSNGQGDYGYTF
cdr3_nt: TGTGCCAGCAGCAACGGACAGGGGGACTATGGCTACACCTTC

d_call: TRBD1
j_call: TRBJ2-1
v_call: TRBV7-9
clone_size: NA
cdr3_aa: CASRPTGTDEQFF
cdr3_nt: TGTGCCAGCAGACCGACAGGGACCGATGAGCAGTTCTTC

d_call: TRBD1
j_call: TRBJ1-2
v_call: TRBV7-3
clone_size: NA
cdr3_aa: CASSPGTGGTYGYTF
cdr3_nt: TGTGCCAGCAGTCCCGGGACAGGGGGCACCTATGGCTACACCTTC

d_call: NA
j_call: TRBJ1-2
v_call: TRBV4-1
clone_size: NA
cdr3_aa: CASSQSLHYTF
cdr3_nt: TGCGCCAGCAGCCAGAGTCTCCACTACACCTTC

d_call: NA
j_call: TRBJ1-1
v_call: TRBV2
clone_size: NA
cdr3_aa: CGQGQDFTEAFF
cdr3_nt: TGTGGGCAGGGACAAGATTTCACTGAAGCTTTCTTT

d_call: NA
j_call: TRBJ2-7
v_call: TRBV5-1
clone_size: NA
cdr3_aa: CASSRGLEGTYEQYF
cdr3_nt: TGCGCCAGCAGCCGCGGACTTGAAGGGACCTACGAGCAGTACTTC

d_call: NA
j_call: TRBJ2-5
v_call: TRBV7-9
clone_size: NA
cdr3_aa: CASSLGPTGNQETQYF
cdr3_nt: TGTGCCAGCAGCTTAGGCCCGACGGGAAATCAAGAGACCCAGTACTTC

d_call: NA
j_call: TRBJ2-7
v_call: TRBV5-1
clone_size: NA
cdr3_aa: CASSLEQGGGYEQYF
cdr3_nt: TGCGCCAGCAGCTTGGAACAGGGAGGGGGCTACGAGCAGTACTTC

d_call: TRBD1
j_call: TRBJ1-3
v_call: TRBV28
clone_size: NA
cdr3_aa: CASSLGQGARNTIYF
cdr3_nt: TGTGCCAGCAGTTTGGGACAGGGGGCCAGAAACACCATATATTTT

d_call: TRBD2
j_call: TRBJ2-3
v_call: TRBV7-7
clone_size: NA
cdr3_aa: CASSEGLAGPSDTQYF
cdr3_nt: TGTGCTAGCAGCGAGGGACTAGCGGGACCCTCAGATACGCAGTATTTT

d_call: TRBD2
j_call: TRBJ2-5
v_call: TRBV3-1/TRBV3-2
clone_size: NA
cdr3_aa: CASTRSLAGGSETQYF
cdr3_nt: TGTGCCAGCACCCGATCACTAGCGGGGGGCTCGGAGACCCAGTACTTC

d_call: TRBD2
j_call: TRBJ2-1
v_call: TRBV10-3
clone_size: NA
cdr3_aa: CAISESRLAANNEQFF
cdr3_nt: TGTGCCATCAGTGAGTCGAGGCTAGCGGCCAACAATGAGCAGTTCTTC

d_call: NA
j_call: TRBJ2-7
v_call: TRBV5-5
clone_size: NA
cdr3_aa: CASSLEFSYEQYF
cdr3_nt: TGTGCCAGCAGCTTGGAATTCAGCTACGAGCAGTACTTC

d_call: TRBD1
j_call: TRBJ1-6
v_call: TRBV28
clone_size: few
cdr3_aa: CASSLLGQGVGSPLHF
cdr3_nt: TGTGCCAGCAGTTTATTAGGTCAGGGGGTGGGTTCACCCCTCCACTTT

d_call: TRBD1
j_call: TRBJ1-5
v_call: TRBV27
clone_size: NA
cdr3_aa: CASSWTGVHNQPQHF
cdr3_nt: TGTGCCAGCAGTTGGACAGGGGTCCACAATCAGCCCCAGCATTTT

d_call: NA
j_call: TRBJ1-4
v_call: TRBV16
clone_size: NA
cdr3_aa: CASSANRGAATNEKLFF
cdr3_nt: TGTGCCAGCAGCGCAAATCGCGGTGCAGCAACTAATGAAAAACTGTTTTTT

d_call: NA
j_call: TRBJ1-3
v_call: TRBV5-1
clone_size: NA
cdr3_aa: CASSSQTASSGNTIYF
cdr3_nt: TGCGCCAGCAGCTCCCAGACAGCAAGCTCTGGAAACACCATATATTTT

d_call: TRBD2
j_call: TRBJ2-5
v_call: TRBV7-3
clone_size: NA
cdr3_aa: CASSPGAGGQETQYF
cdr3_nt: TGTGCCAGCAGCCCGGGAGCGGGGGGCCAAGAGACCCAGTACTTC

d_call: TRBD2
j_call: TRBJ2-1
v_call: TRBV18
clone_size: few
cdr3_aa: CASSPPSPSGRGYNEQFF
cdr3_nt: TGTGCCAGCTCACCACCTTCCCCTAGCGGGAGGGGTTACAATGAGCAGTTCTTC

d_call: TRBD1
j_call: TRBJ1-2
v_call: TRBV6-6
clone_size: NA
cdr3_aa: CASSYFTGEGNYGYTF
cdr3_nt: TGTGCCAGCAGTTACTTTACAGGGGAAGGAAACTATGGCTACACCTTC

d_call: NA
j_call: TRBJ1-2
v_call: TRBV19
clone_size: few
cdr3_aa: CASSPGTSYGYTF
cdr3_nt: TGTGCCAGTAGTCCCGGGACTTCCTATGGCTACACCTTC

d_call: TRBD1
j_call: TRBJ1-3
v_call: TRBV7-8
clone_size: NA
cdr3_aa: CASTRDRTATYYSGNTIYF
cdr3_nt: TGTGCCAGCACCAGGGACAGGACCGCAACTTACTACTCTGGAAACACCATATATTTT

d_call: NA
j_call: TRBJ1-2
v_call: TRBV12-5
clone_size: NA
cdr3_aa: CASGLDWSGKNYGYTF
cdr3_nt: TGTGCTAGTGGTTTGGATTGGTCAGGGAAGAACTATGGCTACACCTTC

d_call: NA
j_call: TRBJ1-3
v_call: TRBV5-1
clone_size: NA
cdr3_aa: CASSLEGTGNTIYF
cdr3_nt: TGCGCCAGCAGCTTGGAAGGGACAGGAAACACCATATATTTT

d_call: NA
j_call: TRBJ1-3
v_call: TRBV6-1
clone_size: NA
cdr3_aa: CASSDGTTGNTIYF
cdr3_nt: TGTGCCAGCAGTGACGGGACAACTGGAAACACCATATATTTT

d_call: NA
j_call: TRBJ2-5
v_call: TRBV6-1
clone_size: NA
cdr3_aa: CASSEAAGQETQYF
cdr3_nt: TGTGCCAGCAGTGAAGCGGCGGGACAAGAGACCCAGTACTTC

d_call: NA
j_call: TRBJ1-3
v_call: TRBV12-3/TRBV12-4
clone_size: NA
cdr3_aa: CASRRANTIYF
cdr3_nt: TGTGCCAGCCGCAGGGCGAACACCATATATTTT

d_call: TRBD2
j_call: TRBJ2-7
v_call: TRBV6-5
clone_size: few
cdr3_aa: CASSYSRVVAGNEQYF
cdr3_nt: TGTGCCAGCAGTTACTCGAGGGTAGTAGCGGGAAACGAGCAGTACTTC

d_call: NA
j_call: TRBJ2-3
v_call: TRBV6-5
clone_size: NA
cdr3_aa: CASSSGQSTDTQYF
cdr3_nt: TGTGCCAGCAGTTCTGGGCAGTCCACAGATACGCAGTATTTT

d_call: NA
j_call: TRBJ1-2
v_call: TRBV28
clone_size: NA
cdr3_aa: CASSFGAANYGYTF
cdr3_nt: TGTGCCAGCAGTTTTGGGGCGGCTAACTATGGCTACACCTTC

d_call: TRBD1
j_call: TRBJ1-4
v_call: TRBV7-9
clone_size: NA
cdr3_aa: CASSLGQGGLVNEKLFF
cdr3_nt: TGTGCCAGCAGCTTAGGACAGGGAGGATTGGTGAATGAAAAACTGTTTTTT

d_call: TRBD1
j_call: TRBJ1-6
v_call: TRBV2
clone_size: NA
cdr3_aa: CASSGRTGTNSPLHF
cdr3_nt: TGTGCCAGCAGTGGCCGGACAGGGACGAATTCACCCCTCCACTTT

d_call: TRBD1
j_call: TRBJ1-3
v_call: TRBV5-4
clone_size: NA
cdr3_aa: CASSPGQGSAIYF
cdr3_nt: TGTGCCAGCAGCCCCGGACAGGGTTCCGCCATATATTTT